This entry lists 31 T cell receptor beta chains sequenced from one sample in a study of Graves' ophthalmopathy and Graves' hyperthyroidism. Scientists amplified the TCR beta CDR3 regions from RNA transcripts. Second-round multiplex PCR came after a first-round RT-PCR that employed HTBI primers. TCRdb analysed the multiplex PCR reads with MiXCR anew, one entry per CDR3 protein. Of about 660,000 distinct CDR3 sequences in the sample, about 40% were seen once. Sequencing input: peripheral blood. The receptor set was obtained from an adult man with Graves' ophthalmopathy.

This clonotype was counted a few times. This chain joins TRBV25-1 and TRBJ2-2, with D unresolved. CDR1 and CDR2 from the germline V gene are MGHDK and SYGVNS. The V and J ends lost 5 bases and 2 bases respectively, with 12 bases between them. The length of the CDR3 is 15 residues. CDR3 residues: CASSYGVGNTGELFF. The DNA of the CDR3 is TGTGCCAGCAGTTATGGCGTCGGAAACACCGGGGAGCTGTTTTTT.

The chain recombines TRBV10-3 with TRBJ1-2; 7 bases are shared with TRBD1. V dropped 2 bases and J dropped 0; count of bases not matched to a gene: 6. In germline, CDR1 is ENHRY, CDR2 SYGVKD. The CDR3 loop spans 16 amino acids. CDR3 bases: TGTGCCATCAGTGAGACAGGGCAGGGGGCTAACTATGGCTACACCTTC. This encodes CAISETGQGANYGYTF.

This clonotype was observed at least ten times. This rearrangement joins TRBV24-1 to TRBJ1-5; TRBD1 is a possible D gene (5 bases). The germline gives CDR1 KGHDR, CDR2 SFDVKD. The germline V and J ends were trimmed by 8 bases and 4 bases, with 14 bases remaining between them. The CDR3 has 14 amino acids. The CDR3: CATKQGGGNQPQHF. In nucleotides, the CDR3 is TGTGCCACCAAGCAGGGTGGTGGAAATCAGCCCCAGCATTTT.

This clonotype was found a few times. The rearrangement uses TRBV12-3 or TRBV12-4 and TRBJ1-5; D is uncertain. Trimming pared 2 bases from V and 6 bases from J, leaving 11 bases between. The CDR3 runs 14 residues. CDR3 sequence (DNA): TGTGCCAGCAGTTTAATGGGTCTTAGTCAGCCCCAGCATTTT. Protein sequence: CASSLMGLSQPQHF.

This clonotype occurred many times. The CDR3: CASSSQGSNQPQHF. DNA for the CDR3: TGTGCCAGCAGCTCACAGGGGAGCAATCAGCCCCAGCATTTT. The rearrangement links TRBV7-9 to TRBJ1-5; 7 nucleotides match TRBD1. Germline CDR1 SEHNR, CDR2 FQNEAQ (reference sequence). The CDR3 is made up of 14 amino acids. Trimming took 4 bases from V and 1 from J; bases not matched to a gene: 1.

As concerns this clonotype: The conserved closing phenylalanine or tryptophan is absent in this CDR3, likely reflecting a read error. The DNA is left out, because the CDR3 cannot be placed on it with certainty; the CDR3 is given as TCRdb lists it. V is TRBV29-1 and J is TRBJ1-1. CDR1 and CDR2 (germline): SQVTM, ANQGSEA. The CDR3 has 11 amino acids, counting both end residues. The CDR3 loop reads CSAREVTEALL.

This clonotype was observed at least ten times. The V call is TRBV15, the J call TRBJ1-6; D is unclear. This CDR3 contains 16 residues. CDR1 is LNHNV, CDR2 YYDKDF, per germline (reference sequence). V was cut by 5 bases and J by 8 bases, with 19 bases left in between. In nucleotides, the CDR3 is TGTGCCACCAGCCCCCTGGCACGGGCGCGTGATTCACCCCTCCACTTT. This encodes CATSPLARARDSPLHF.

In its sample, this clonotype was seen once. The chain couples TRBV18 to TRBJ1-5; possibly TRBD1 for D (6 bases). Trimming pared 7 bases from V and 4 bases from J, leaving 17 bases between. The CDR3 is made up of 15 amino acids. Germline lookup yields CDR1 KGHSH and CDR2 LQKENI. The CDR3 nucleotides read TGTGCCAGCTACTCCTCCGGGACACCTAATCAGCCCCAGCATTTT. It yields the protein CASYSSGTPNQPQHF.

This clonotype was observed many times. The chain combines TRBV7-9 with TRBJ2-5; TRBD1 or TRBD2 may be the D gene (5 bases each). V gave up 4 bases and J gave up 4 bases, with 13 bases separating them. This CDR3 comprises 14 residues. Per germline, CDR1 SEHNR and CDR2 FQNEAQ (reference sequence). CDR3: CASSSGTLGETQYF. The CDR3 coding sequence is TGTGCCAGCAGCTCCGGGACGCTCGGAGAGACCCAGTACTTC.

The CDR3 coding sequence is TGCAGCGTCTCCAGGCAGGGAGGTGAAAATGGCTACACCTTC. Translated, it gives CSVSRQGGENGYTF. The V call is TRBV29-1, the J call TRBJ1-2; possible D gene TRBD1, 5 bases. This CDR3 spans 14 amino acids. The germline V gene encodes CDR1 SQVTM and CDR2 ANQGSEA. Trimming removed 6 bases from V and 6 bases from J, with 20 bases in between. Complete variable domain (other parts from reference TRBV29-1 and TRBJ1-2): SAVISQKPSRDICQRGTSLTIQCQVDSQVTMMFWYRQQPGQSLTLIATANQGSEATYESGFVIDKFPISRPNLTFSTLTVSNMSPEDSSIYLCSVSRQGGENGYTFGSGTRLTVV.

V usage is TRBV7-9 and J usage is TRBJ2-3; 8 positions match TRBD1. CDR1 SEHNR and CDR2 FQNEAQ come from the germline V gene (reference sequence). The CDR3 consists of 15 residues. The J segment lost 4 bases and the V segment lost 5 bases, leaving 8 bases of the junction unmatched. The chain's CDR3 is CASSATGVVSDTQYF. In DNA form, the CDR3 reads TGTGCCAGCAGCGCGACAGGGGTTGTGTCAGATACGCAGTATTTT.

This clonotype was detected only a few times. The chain combines TRBV20-1 with TRBJ1-4; D gene uncertain. The length of the CDR3 is 19 residues. Germline loops: CDR1 DFQATT, CDR2 SNEGSKA (reference sequence). V lost 0 bases, J lost 2 bases, and 22 bases lay in between. For the CDR3, the DNA is TGCAGTGCTAGAGATCCCGCCTCCGGGAGCTATAGGACTAATGAAAAACTGTTTTTT. Encoded protein: CSARDPASGSYRTNEKLFF.

This clonotype was seen repeatedly, ten times or more. The chain is built from TRBV7-9 and TRBJ2-5; D call uncertain. Germline loops: CDR1 SEHNR, CDR2 FQNEAQ (reference sequence). Trimming removed 5 bases from V and 5 bases from J, with 15 bases in between. CDR3 length equals 14 residues. CDR3 residues: CASSQTTGFETQYF. Here the CDR3 DNA reads TGTGCCAGCAGCCAAACAACCGGCTTTGAGACCCAGTACTTC.

The chain uses TRBV10-3 and TRBJ1-2; TRBD1 matches 8 bases. V trimming: 5 bases; J trimming: 7 bases; junction bases outside the gene matches: 6. CDR1 is ENHRY and CDR2 is SYGVKD in the germline V gene. CDR3 length: 13 amino acids. Written as DNA, the CDR3 is TGTGCCATCAGTTCTCAGGGGGCGGGTGGCTACACCTTC. It translates to CAISSQGAGGYTF.

The sample holds many counts of this clonotype. The V and J genes are TRBV29-1 and TRBJ1-2, with TRBD1 matching over 10 bases. Per the germline V gene, CDR1 is SQVTM and CDR2 is ANQGSEA. The V and J ends lost 6 bases and 3 bases, in that order; junction bases with no gene match: 7. The CDR3 is 14 residues long. The CDR3 nucleotides read TGCAGCGTCCAGGGACAGGGGAGTGACTATGGCTACACCTTC. Protein sequence: CSVQGQGSDYGYTF.

The chain links TRBV2 to TRBJ2-1; D not resolved. The CDR3 length is 13 residues. Germline CDR1 reads SNHLY; CDR2 reads FYNNEI. The germline V and J ends were trimmed by 5 bases and 7 bases, with 12 bases remaining between them. The CDR3 sequence is CASSIGAVNEQFF. CDR3 in DNA: TGTGCCAGCAGTATCGGCGCCGTGAATGAGCAGTTCTTC. Using reference TRBV2 and TRBJ2-1 for the parts outside the CDR3, the full variable domain is EPEVTQTPSHQVTQMGQEVILRCVPISNHLYFYWYRQILGQKVEFLVSFYNNEISEKSEIFDDQFSVERPDGSNFTLKIRSTKLEDSAMYFCASSIGAVNEQFFGPGTRLTVL.

This clonotype was counted a few times. In this CDR3 the conserved last residue, phenylalanine or tryptophan, is missing, so a read error is likely. The V gene is TRBV20-1, the J gene TRBJ2-5; 12 positions match TRBD2. Germline CDR1 DFQATT, CDR2 SNEGSKA (reference sequence). V shed 4 bases, J shed 5 bases, and the junction held 8 bases outside the gene matches. This CDR3 has 15 amino acids. The CDR3 sequence is CSAISTSGGQETQYC. The CDR3 nucleotides are TGCAGTGCTATTTCGACTAGCGGGGGACAGGAGACCCAGTACTGC.

This clonotype was seen many times. The chain carries TRBV6-6 and TRBJ1-4; 8 bases map to TRBD1. The CDR3 runs to 13 residues. Germline V lookup: CDR1 MNHNY, CDR2 SVGAGI (reference sequence). V was clipped by 5 bases and J by 8 bases; unmatched bases: 4. The CDR3 is CASSGQGREKLFF. Here the CDR3 DNA reads TGTGCCAGCAGTGGACAGGGCCGGGAAAAACTGTTTTTT.

At least ten counts were recorded for this clonotype. The CDR3 nucleotides read TGTGCCAGCAGCTTAGGTCCCAGGGATCAGCCCCAGCATTTT. It specifies CASSLGPRDQPQHF. The chain links TRBV7-6 to TRBJ1-5, with D possibly matching TRBD1 (5 bases). The CDR3 is 14 residues long. Germline CDR1 and CDR2: SGHVS and FNYEAQ. V dropped 1 base and J dropped 5 bases, with 9 bases sitting between them.

This clonotype showed up many times. The chain has TRBV25-1 and TRBJ2-5; D remains unclear. The CDR3 loop spans 16 amino acids. Trimming removed 1 base from V and 1 base from J, with 13 bases in between. Germline CDR1 MGHDK, CDR2 SYGVNS. The CDR3 loop is CASSESQKLSQETQYF. The CDR3 DNA reads as TGTGCCAGCAGTGAATCACAGAAGCTATCCCAAGAGACCCAGTACTTC.

On this clonotype: This may stem from a read error, because a much larger clone lies one nucleotide away. DNA of the CDR3: TGTGCCAGCAGTAGAGGGGTTTTCGGCTACACCTTC. Translated, it gives CASSRGVFGYTF. This chain connects TRBV12-3 or TRBV12-4 to TRBJ1-2; D is perhaps TRBD1 (5 bases). The length of the CDR3 is 12 residues. Trimming pared 5 bases from V and 8 bases from J, leaving 12 bases between.

The V and J genes are TRBV7-3 and TRBJ1-1, with D possibly being TRBD1 (5 bases). With 2 bases removed from V and 1 base from J, the gap between germline ends came to 11 bases. The germline gives CDR1 SGHTA, CDR2 FQGTGA. This CDR3 has 15 residues. The CDR3 region is CASSLQGVKNTEAFF. The CDR3 coding sequence is TGTGCCAGCAGCTTACAGGGTGTAAAGAACACTGAAGCTTTCTTT.

This chain joins TRBV6-6 and TRBJ1-6; tentative D call: TRBD1 (6 bases). Germline V lookup: CDR1 MNHNY, CDR2 SVGAGI (reference sequence). V was shortened by 6 bases and J by 8 bases, with 14 bases between the two germline ends. CDR3 size: 14 residues. CDR3: CASSWEGGDSPLHF. The CDR3 nucleotides read TGTGCCAGCAGCTGGGAGGGGGGCGATTCACCCCTCCACTTT.

The chain recombines TRBV13 with TRBJ2-7; 11 bases are shared with TRBD2. With 5 bases clipped from V and 12 bases from J, the junction kept 12 bases outside the gene matches. This CDR3 region has 14 residues. Germline loops: CDR1 PRHDT, CDR2 FYEKMQ (reference sequence). The CDR3 sequence is CASSPGLAAPTLYF. The CDR3 DNA follows: TGTGCCAGCAGCCCGGGACTAGCGGCCCCTACCTTGTACTTC.

This clonotype was detected many times. This rearrangement joins TRBV7-9 to TRBJ1-4; 9 bases line up with TRBD1. Germline CDR1 is SEHNR and CDR2 is FQNEAQ (reference sequence). J was trimmed by 6 bases and V by 7 bases; bases with no gene match: 6. This CDR3 region has 14 residues. CDR3 sequence reads: CASTAGTGYEKLFF. CDR3 DNA sequence: TGTGCCAGCACGGCCGGGACAGGGTATGAAAAACTGTTTTTT.

The J gene is TRBJ1-3, the V gene TRBV25-1; D is possibly TRBD1 (5 bases). The germline V and J ends were trimmed by 8 bases and 3 bases, with 14 bases remaining between them. Germline CDR1 and CDR2: MGHDK and SYGVNS. CDR3 length equals 14 residues. This CDR3 reads CASPRGQNGNTIYF. The CDR3 bases are TGTGCCAGCCCTAGGGGTCAAAATGGAAACACCATATATTTT.

This clonotype was seen many times. The gene calls are TRBV9 and TRBJ2-5, with D hard to call. Germline V gene lookup returns CDR1 SGDLS and CDR2 YYNGEE. V was pared by 4 bases and J by 2 bases, with 12 bases between. The CDR3 covers 14 residues. The chain's CDR3 is CASSTDLGQETQYF. CDR3 in DNA: TGTGCCAGCAGCACGGACCTAGGGCAAGAGACCCAGTACTTC.

The V gene is TRBV5-8, the J gene TRBJ1-1, with 8 bases lining up with TRBD1. After removal of 4 bases from V and 7 bases from J, the junction contained 6 bases not matched to a gene. CDR1 is SGHTS and CDR2 is YDEGEE in the germline V gene. The CDR3 consists of 13 residues. CDR3 loop: CASSLQGASEAFF. CDR3 nucleotide sequence: TGTGCCAGCAGCCTTCAGGGGGCGAGTGAAGCTTTCTTT.

The chain links TRBV7-2 to TRBJ1-1, with D perhaps TRBD1 (6 bases). The CDR3 length is 14 residues. From germline, CDR1 is SGHTA and CDR2 FQGNSA. V lost 5 bases to trimming and J lost 0 bases, with 10 bases between them. Here the CDR3 reads CASSTGHLNTEAFF. CDR3 DNA sequence: TGTGCCAGCAGCACGGGACATCTGAACACTGAAGCTTTCTTT.

There are many counts of this clonotype. Written as DNA, the CDR3 is TGTGCCAGCAGTTTTGGACACCGGAACACTGAAGCTTTCTTT. It translates to CASSFGHRNTEAFF. V is TRBV12-3 or TRBV12-4 and J is TRBJ1-1, with TRBD1 as a possible D gene (5 bases). This CDR3 has 14 residues. V gave up 3 bases and J gave up 1 base, with 9 bases separating them.

There are many counts of this clonotype. This sequence joins TRBV19 and TRBJ1-4; D is unclear. CDR3 length equals 14 residues. From germline, CDR1 is LNHDA and CDR2 SQIVND (reference sequence). V was clipped by 7 bases and J by 7 bases, with 16 bases between them. Written as DNA, the CDR3 is TGTGCCAGTATATCGACCATCCAAGGTGAAAAACTGTTTTTT. Translating it yields CASISTIQGEKLFF. The whole variable domain, remainder taken from reference TRBV19 and TRBJ1-4, is DGGITQSPKYLFRKEGQNVTLSCEQNLNHDAMYWYRQDPGQGLRLIYYSQIVNDFQKGDIAEGYSVSREKKESFPLTVTSAQKNPTAFYLCASISTIQGEKLFFGSGTQLSVL.